These 24 T cell receptor beta chains were all obtained from the same sample, sequenced in a study of T-cell memory formation after mild COVID-19. MiXCR, applied by TCRdb to the 5' RACE reads, yields one record per CDR3 protein. The data hold 140,000 to 150,000 distinct CDR3 sequences, with about 6.1% observed a single time. Sequencing used PBMCs or a T cell subset sorted from them (not recorded which). The receptors were gathered from an adult woman who had mild COVID-19 (a few samples of this study predate the infection). Cell type and time point are not known.

This chain uses TRBV29-1 with TRBJ2-1, with a tentative D call TRBD2 (6 bases). Germline CDR1 SQVTM, CDR2 ANQGSEA. V was pared by 2 bases and J by 7 bases, with 12 bases between. The CDR3 runs to 13 residues. The CDR3 loop reads CSVEKGLRNEQFF. The CDR3 DNA sequence: TGCAGCGTTGAAAAGGGACTTCGGAATGAGCAGTTCTTC.

The gene calls are TRBV12-3 or TRBV12-4 and TRBJ1-6; D is undetermined. Trimming cost V 3 bases and J 10 bases, with 10 bases left between them. CDR3 length: 13 amino acids. CDR3 nucleotides: TGTGCCAGCAGTTTGACCCTCCCCTCACCCCTCCACTTT. Its translation: CASSLTLPSPLHF.

This clonotype was seen ten or more times. The chain links TRBV6-2 or TRBV6-3 to TRBJ2-1; 8 nucleotides align to TRBD1. Germline V gene data show CDR1 as MNHEY and CDR2 as SVGEGT. With V trimmed by 7 bases and J by 6 bases, 8 bases remained unmatched. The CDR3 runs to 14 residues. CDR3 protein: CASIPGGLSNEQFF. Here the CDR3 DNA reads TGTGCCAGCATCCCAGGGGGCCTTTCCAATGAGCAGTTCTTC.

This clonotype was picked up a small number of times. The chain joins TRBV3-1 to TRBJ1-2, with a tentative D call TRBD1 (5 bases). Trimming stripped 9 bases from V and 3 bases from J, with 17 bases between. The germline V gene has CDR1 LGHDT and CDR2 YNNKEL (reference sequence). The CDR3 is 14 residues long. This CDR3 is CASSWTTTDYGYTF. As DNA, the CDR3 is TGTGCCAGTTCCTGGACAACAACTGACTATGGCTACACCTTC. Based on the CDR3 plus reference TRBV3-1 and TRBJ1-2, the full variable domain is DTAVSQTPKYLVTQMGNDKSIKCEQNLGHDTMYWYKQDSKKFLKIMFSYNNKELIINETVPNRFSPKSPDKAHLNLHINSLELGDSAVYFCASSWTTTDYGYTFGSGTRLTVV.

The chain recombines TRBV3-1 with TRBJ2-1, with D possibly TRBD1 on 6 matching bases. CDR1 is LGHDT, CDR2 YNNKEL, per germline (reference sequence). The CDR3 consists of 13 residues. The V end was cut by 3 bases, the J end by 7 bases, with 10 bases between. The CDR3 region has the DNA TGTGCCAGCAGCCATAACAGGGTAAATGAGCAGTTCTTC. It is translated as CASSHNRVNEQFF.

This clonotype was counted only a few times. The gene calls are TRBV12-5 and TRBJ1-1; D may be TRBD1 (5 bases). Trimming left V 3 bases short and J 2 bases short, with 10 bases between. The CDR3 runs to 14 residues. Per the germline V gene, CDR1 is LGHNT and CDR2 is FRNRAP. The CDR3 reads CASGLGQQNTEAFF. The CDR3 nucleotides are TGTGCTAGTGGTTTAGGACAACAAAACACTGAAGCTTTCTTT.

There are a few counts of this clonotype. The genes are TRBV12-3 or TRBV12-4 and TRBJ1-2, with D perhaps matching TRBD1 (5 bases). This CDR3 is built from 15 residues. The V gene lost 5 bases and the J gene lost 6 bases, with 19 bases spanning the gap. The CDR3: CASSLRSDISHGYTF. The CDR3 DNA reads as TGTGCCAGCAGTCTACGTTCGGACATTAGTCATGGCTACACCTTC.

At least ten counts were recorded for this clonotype. V gene TRBV5-1 combines with J gene TRBJ1-1; 9 bases agree with TRBD1. The CDR3 runs to 16 residues. CDR1 is SGHRS and CDR2 is YFSETQ in the germline V gene. J was trimmed by 0 bases and V by 0 bases; bases with no gene match: 3. CDR3 in amino acids: CASSLDTGGMNTEAFF. Written as DNA, the CDR3 is TGCGCCAGCAGCTTGGATACAGGGGGCATGAACACTGAAGCTTTCTTT.

The sample holds a few counts of this clonotype. The chain carries TRBV12-3 or TRBV12-4 and TRBJ1-1, with D perhaps matching TRBD1 (5 bases). CDR3 length: 14 residues. The V and J ends lost 1 base and 5 bases respectively, with 11 bases between them. CDR3 amino acids: CASSLGGVITEAFF. CDR3 bases: TGTGCCAGCAGTTTAGGGGGCGTTATTACTGAAGCTTTCTTT.

This clonotype occurred a few times. The chain has TRBV3-1 and TRBJ1-2, with a tentative D call TRBD1 (5 bases). From germline, CDR1 is LGHDT and CDR2 YNNKEL (reference sequence). The CDR3 runs 15 residues. Between the trimmed V and J ends, which lost 3 bases and 7 bases, there was a span of 18 bases. The CDR3 DNA reads as TGTGCCAGCAGCCATACTTTCGAGGGACTTGGTGGCTACACCTTC. The encoded protein is CASSHTFEGLGGYTF.

The rearrangement links TRBV20-1 to TRBJ1-1; D ambiguous. From germline, CDR1 is DFQATT and CDR2 SNEGSKA (reference sequence). V was trimmed by 2 bases and J by 2 bases, leaving 18 bases between them. This CDR3 comprises 16 residues. This CDR3 is CSARTSLRGHNTEAFF. Written as DNA, the CDR3 is TGCAGTGCTAGAACATCCCTCCGAGGCCACAACACTGAAGCTTTCTTT.

This clonotype has a handful of counts. The rearrangement joins TRBV5-1 to TRBJ2-1; 7 bases are a match to TRBD1. This CDR3 comprises 15 residues. The germline CDR1 and CDR2 sequences are SGHRS and YFSETQ. With V trimmed by 4 bases and J by 4 bases, 8 bases remained unmatched. The chain's CDR3 is CASSLTGNEYNEQFF. The DNA of the CDR3 is TGCGCCAGCAGCCTGACAGGGAACGAGTACAATGAGCAGTTCTTC. The entire variable domain, with the rest obtained from reference TRBV5-1 and TRBJ2-1, is as follows: KAGVTQTPRYLIKTRGQQVTLSCSPISGHRSVSWYQQTPGQGLQFLFEYFSETQRNKGNFPGRFSGRQFSNSRSEMNVSTLELGDSALYLCASSLTGNEYNEQFFGPGTRLTVL.

This rearrangement joins TRBV29-1 to TRBJ2-1; no definite D call. CDR3 length: 14 amino acids. Deletions cut 0 bases from V and 0 bases from J, with 6 bases between. Germline V gene sequence: CDR1 SQVTM, CDR2 ANQGSEA. The CDR3 protein is CSVEERLSYNEQFF. CDR3 nucleotides: TGCAGCGTTGAAGAGCGGCTCTCCTACAATGAGCAGTTCTTC.

CDR3 residues: CASSALVNTGELFF. The CDR3, as DNA: TGTGCCAGCAGTGCCCTGGTCAACACCGGGGAGCTGTTTTTT. The rearrangement links TRBV2 to TRBJ2-2; D remains unclear. V lost 4 bases to trimming and J lost 2 bases, with 8 bases between them. This CDR3 spans 14 amino acids. Germline CDR1 is SNHLY and CDR2 is FYNNEI.

In its sample, this clonotype was seen many times. This sequence joins TRBV7-2 and TRBJ2-1; the D is unclear. V shed 2 bases and J shed 2 bases, with 10 bases lying between them. CDR3 length: 15 residues. Germline-derived CDR1 and CDR2 are SGHTA and FQGNSA. CDR3 bases: TGTGCCAGCAGCTTAACCGGCAACCCCTACAATGAGCAGTTCTTC. As protein: CASSLTGNPYNEQFF.

This clonotype has a handful of counts. The gene calls are TRBV18 and TRBJ2-2; D remains unclear. Deletions cut 1 base from V and 2 bases from J, with 8 bases between. From germline, CDR1 is KGHSH and CDR2 LQKENI. The CDR3 spans 15 residues. CDR3: CASSPQRRNTGELFF. CDR3 DNA sequence: TGTGCCAGCTCACCACAGCGAAGAAACACCGGGGAGCTGTTTTTT.

This clonotype was recorded many times. The V and J genes are TRBV7-2 and TRBJ2-1, with TRBD2 matching 8 bases. The V segment lost 2 bases and the J segment 7 bases; nucleotides outside the gene matches: 4. Germline assignment: CDR1 SGHTA and CDR2 FQGNSA. The CDR3 is 14 residues long. The CDR3 DNA reads TGTGCCAGCAGCTTACCGGGAGGGCCGAATGAGCAGTTCTTC. This translates into CASSLPGGPNEQFF. Drawing the rest from reference TRBV7-2 and TRBJ2-1, the complete variable domain is GAGVSQSPSNKVTEKGKDVELRCDPISGHTALYWYRQSLGQGLEFLIYFQGNSAPDKSGLPSDRFSAERTGGSVSTLTIQRTQQEDSAVYLCASSLPGGPNEQFFGPGTRLTVL.

This clonotype was counted at least ten times. The chain is built from TRBV29-1 and TRBJ2-7; 13 bases are a match to TRBD2. The CDR3 covers 17 residues. The junction had 11 bases not matched to a gene; V was cut back by 3 bases and J by 3 bases. Germline V lookup: CDR1 SQVTM, CDR2 ANQGSEA. The CDR3 is CSVEARTSGGLYYEQYF. CDR3 nucleotides: TGCAGCGTTGAGGCCAGGACTAGCGGGGGCCTCTACTACGAGCAGTACTTC.

This clonotype was picked up many times. The V gene is TRBV6-6, the J gene TRBJ2-7, with 9 bases matching TRBD2. J was trimmed by 5 bases and V by 5 bases; bases with no gene match: 10. Germline CDR1 is MNHNY and CDR2 is SVGAGI (reference sequence). The CDR3 runs 15 residues. The chain's CDR3 is CASSPSGLAGNEQYF. CDR3 bases: TGTGCCAGCAGTCCCTCGGGACTAGCCGGTAACGAGCAGTACTTC.

This clonotype turned up a few times. The chain couples TRBV7-2 to TRBJ1-3; unclear D gene. Germline V gives CDR1 SGHTA, CDR2 FQGNSA. The CDR3 consists of 17 residues. V lost 1 base and J 0 bases, leaving 13 bases between the germline ends. The CDR3 spells CASSLDRWQVSGNTIYF. The CDR3 coding sequence is TGTGCCAGCAGCTTAGATCGTTGGCAGGTCTCTGGAAACACCATATATTTT.

This clonotype appeared a few times. J is TRBJ2-7 and V is TRBV2; 7 nucleotides align to TRBD1. V shed 3 bases and J 5 bases; nucleotides not matched to a gene: 4. The CDR3 length is 13 residues. Germline V gene data show CDR1 as SNHLY and CDR2 as FYNNEI. CDR3 in amino acids: CASSEDRFNEQYF. In nucleotides, the CDR3 is TGTGCCAGCAGTGAGGACAGGTTTAACGAGCAGTACTTC. The variable domain in full, with the rest retrieved from reference TRBV2 and TRBJ2-7, is EPEVTQTPSHQVTQMGQEVILRCVPISNHLYFYWYRQILGQKVEFLVSFYNNEISEKSEIFDDQFSVERPDGSNFTLKIRSTKLEDSAMYFCASSEDRFNEQYFGPGTRLTVT.

This clonotype was found a few times. This rearrangement joins TRBV19 to TRBJ2-2, with 8 bases that match TRBD1. V shed 5 bases and J 6 bases; nucleotides not matched to a gene: 8. This CDR3 region has 15 residues. The germline gives CDR1 LNHDA, CDR2 SQIVND (reference sequence). This CDR3 is CASSSRTGWAGELFF. In DNA form, the CDR3 reads TGTGCCAGTAGTTCCCGGACAGGGTGGGCCGGGGAGCTGTTTTTT.

This chain joins TRBV20-1 and TRBJ2-3; TRBD2 aligns across 7 bases. Germline V gives CDR1 DFQATT, CDR2 SNEGSKA (reference sequence). The length of the CDR3 is 16 residues. Germline trimming cut 3 bases from V and 0 bases from J; bases unmatched to any gene: 9. The CDR3 nucleotides are TGCAGTGCTAGGGACCATACGGGAGGTAGCACAGATACGCAGTATTTT. It is translated as CSARDHTGGSTDTQYF.

In its sample, this clonotype was seen a few times. The rearrangement uses TRBV12-3 or TRBV12-4 and TRBJ2-2; D gene ambiguous. The V and J ends lost 6 bases and 2 bases respectively, with 22 bases between them. CDR3 length: 18 amino acids. This chain's CDR3 is CASRPKIAVGINTGELFF. The CDR3 bases are TGTGCCAGCAGACCTAAAATAGCCGTGGGTATCAACACCGGGGAGCTGTTTTTT.